This T cell receptor (beta chain) was documented in a study of siplizumab effects on memory and regulatory T cells (dated by TCRdb to the late 2010s). Regarding the research as a whole: The effect of the anti-CD2 antibody siplizumab on alloreactive T-cell subsets was examined in allogeneic mixed lymphocyte reactions constructed from human PBMCs. The investigation overall reported the following: Compared with memory T cells, unstimulated naive T cells appeared more diverse, and naive cells seemed to make a substantial contribution to the alloresponse. Among mappable alloreactive CD4+ clones, an average Treg-derived fraction of roughly 70% was observed with siplizumab, compared with 25% to 30% in control reactions. Because sequences below about 10^-5 frequency were poorly captured, only a minor fraction of alloreactive clones could be mapped to unstimulated subsets. The cumulative frequency of alloreactive sequences that could be traced back to unstimulated CD4+ memory T cells was significantly reduced by siplizumab. The suppressive function of proliferating Tregs from siplizumab cultures was not functionally confirmed. Roughly 80-97% of proliferating CD4+ or CD8+ clones could not be assigned a naive or memory phenotype.

Sorted unstimulated T cells and proliferating T cells recovered from mixed lymphocyte reactions underwent TCRbeta CDR3 sequencing. Fresh whole blood from about 11 HLA-typed healthy donors was used as the source from which PBMCs were isolated. Unstimulated CD4+ regulatory T cells were FACS-sorted to map the origin of alloreactive clones. Via the germline V gene, CDR1 is MDHEN and CDR2 SYDVKM. Inclusive of the bounding cysteine and phenylalanine, the CDR3 is 15 residues long. The entry retains the CDR3 DNA only, 45 bases that are in frame from base 1. The V end loses 6 bases and the J end loses 0 bases, and a stretch of 11 bases separates them. Library prep was done by the immunoSEQ multiplex PCR assay. Roughly 10^5 TCR templates per sample were assayed on the deep sequencing platform. Genomic DNA extracted from sorted T cells was used for TCRbeta CDR3 sequencing. In the paper's pipeline: The R programming language was used for clonal analysis of TCRbeta CDR3 data. Alloreactive CD4+ and CD8+ clones were defined by comparing unstimulated samples with post-reaction CFSE-low samples. Alloreactive CD4+ clones were assigned to regulatory or non-regulatory origin by matching sequences to sorted unstimulated Treg and non-Treg repertoires. The source is immuneACCESS, and TCRdb retained only in-frame sequences with V and J called. Part of the clones is not carried over; for the studies checked, unresolved V genes explain less than half of this, and the remainder is unexplained. V, J and clone size reflect that table, while D and trimming were determined from the DNA. This sample comprises tens of thousands of clones, 87% of them detected only once. Together, the top ten hold more than 1.5% of the sample.

Turning to this clone: Its target antigen remains unknown. The sample holds no much larger clone one base away, and base qualities are not on file.

Input material: Tregs sorted from blood. The clonotype originates from a human donor in good health. The rearranged segments are TRBV28 and TRBJ1-4; the D gene remains uncertain. The sequence in DNA is TGTGCCAGCAGCAGTTCGGGTGCAACTAATGAAAAACTGTTTTTT. This gives the protein CASSSSGATNEKLFF.